Described below is a single TCR beta chain sequence and its context. Data came from immunoSEQ multiplex PCR; TCRdb stores just in-frame clones and leaves some out. Among roughly 43,000 clones listed, about nine tenths were seen once. This sample was included in a study of T cell changes during pregnancy in multiple sclerosis. The CDR3 contains 14 residues. The germline V gene encodes CDR1 MGHRA and CDR2 YSYEKL. Trimming removed 1 base at V and 4 bases at J, with 10 bases between. Here the sequenced sample was CD4+ T cells from peripheral blood mononuclear cells, taken after pregnancy. This clonotype was obtained from a female donor with multiple sclerosis, enrolled in a pregnancy study. The rearrangement links TRBV4-1 to TRBJ1-2; D call uncertain. CDR3 residues: CASSQGRGGYGYTF. The CDR3 coding sequence is TGCGCCAGCAGCCAAGGCAGAGGCGGCTATGGCTACACCTTC.